A selection of T cell receptor beta chains follows, all from one sample in a study of blood T cell repertoires in COVID-19. Here immunoSEQ multiplex PCR was the method, and the copy in TCRdb shows in-frame clones only, minus some. The data contain a few hundred thousand clones, roughly nine tenths of them singletons. The material sequenced was peripheral blood. The receptors here all came from a man aged 55 to 69 who had recovered from COVID-19. Each CDR3 is given with its conserved first and last residue. D genes are given only for firm matches. A row's size may be missing; if present it is once, few, many or a size class.

>TRBJ2-3|NA|TRBV6-5|NA
CASSYSRGDTQYF
TGTGCCAGCAGTTACTCGAGAGGAGATACGCAGTATTTT
>TRBJ1-5|few|TRBV18|TRBD1
CASSQQGASNQPQHF
TGTGCCAGCTCACAACAGGGGGCGAGCAATCAGCCCCAGCATTTT
>TRBJ2-5|NA|TRBV6-5|TRBD2
CASSLSGTETQYF
TGTGCCAGCAGTTTAAGCGGGACGGAGACCCAGTACTTC
>TRBJ2-3|NA|TRBV9|TRBD2
CASSETGLAGGSTDTQYF
TGTGCCAGCAGCGAAACGGGACTAGCGGGGGGCAGCACAGATACGCAGTATTTT
>TRBJ1-1|NA|TRBV6-5|NA
CASSFTGLHTEAFF
TGTGCCAGCAGTTTCACAGGGTTACACACTGAAGCTTTCTTT
>TRBJ2-2|NA|TRBV2|NA
CASSEIYLKQGHFRYTGELFF
TGTGCCAGCAGTGAAATTTATCTGAAACAGGGACACTTTAGATACACCGGGGAGCTGTTTTTT
>TRBJ2-3|NA|TRBV3-1/TRBV3-2|TRBD2
CASSLLAGGLDTQYF
TGTGCCAGCAGTCTACTAGCGGGGGGGCTCGATACGCAGTATTTT
>TRBJ2-3|NA|TRBV7-9|NA
CASSLSLGAEDTQYF
TGTGCCAGCAGCTTATCATTAGGGGCGGAAGATACGCAGTATTTT
>TRBJ2-7|NA|TRBV12-3/TRBV12-4|NA
CASGGLDSYEQYF
TGTGCCAGCGGAGGTCTAGATAGTTACGAGCAGTACTTC
>TRBJ2-7|NA|TRBV6-5|TRBD1
CASSYFGTGKSEQYF
TGTGCCAGCAGTTATTTCGGGACAGGGAAATCCGAGCAGTACTTC
>TRBJ1-1|NA|TRBV10-3|NA
CAISGLTRDMYTEAFF
TGTGCCATCAGTGGACTCACCCGGGACATGTACACTGAAGCTTTCTTT
>TRBJ2-4|NA|TRBV18|TRBD1
CASSAGTENIQYF
TGTGCCAGCTCAGCCGGGACAGAAAACATTCAGTACTTC
>TRBJ1-6|NA|TRBV3-1/TRBV3-2|NA
CASSPRIGASSYNSPLHF
TGTGCCAGCAGCCCTAGAATTGGGGCGAGCTCCTATAATTCACCCCTCCACTTT
>TRBJ1-2|few|TRBV3-1/TRBV3-2|TRBD1
CASSQVLTGGAWVGYGYTF
TGTGCCAGCAGCCAAGTCCTAACAGGGGGCGCGTGGGTCGGCTATGGCTACACCTTC
>TRBJ1-2|NA|TRBV5-1|NA
CASSLEVSTTDFF
TGCGCCAGCAGCTTGGAAGTTTCGACAACGGATTTCTTC
>TRBJ2-2|NA|TRBV4-2|NA
CASSQVANTGELFF
TGTGCCAGCAGCCAAGTCGCGAACACCGGGGAGCTGTTTTTT
>TRBJ2-5|few|TRBV29-1|TRBD2
CSVKPGTSGFSQETQYF
TGCAGCGTGAAACCCGGGACTAGCGGCTTTTCCCAAGAGACCCAGTACTTC
>TRBJ2-7|NA|TRBV30|NA
CAWSVGGAWEQYF
TGTGCCTGGAGTGTAGGAGGGGCGTGGGAGCAGTACTTC
>TRBJ2-7|NA|TRBV7-6|TRBD2
CASSQGLAGSYEQYF
TGTGCCAGCAGCCAAGGGCTAGCGGGTTCCTACGAGCAGTACTTC
>TRBJ2-5|NA|TRBV5-1|TRBD1
CASSLRDRGETQYF
TGCGCCAGCAGCCTCCGGGACAGGGGGGAGACCCAGTACTTC
>TRBJ1-5|NA|TRBV18|NA
CASSPMEGGNQPQHF
TGTGCCAGCTCACCAATGGAGGGAGGCAATCAGCCCCAGCATTTT
>TRBJ1-4|once|TRBV4-2|TRBD1
CASSQGDRALPQNEKLFF
TGTGCCAGCAGCCAAGGGGACAGGGCGCTACCACAAAATGAAAAACTGTTTTTT
>TRBJ2-3|NA|TRBV4-2|NA
CASSQGAQTHADTQYF
TGTGCCAGCAGCCAAGGAGCCCAGACACATGCAGATACGCAGTATTTT
>TRBJ2-3|NA|TRBV6-5|NA
CASSLEGGSTDTQYF
TGTGCCAGCAGTCTCGAGGGGGGGAGCACAGATACGCAGTATTTT
>TRBJ2-4|NA|TRBV10-1|NA
CASSESGHSKNIQYF
TGCGCCAGCAGTGAGTCAGGCCACAGCAAAAACATTCAGTACTTC
>TRBJ2-5|NA|TRBV6-2/TRBV6-3|NA
CASSYRGLQETQYF
TGTGCCAGCAGTTACCGGGGTCTCCAAGAGACCCAGTACTTC
>TRBJ1-1|NA|TRBV11-2|NA
CASSLGWGDTEAFF
TGTGCCAGCAGCTTAGGGTGGGGCGACACTGAAGCTTTCTTT
>TRBJ2-2|NA|TRBV7-2|NA
CASSSRPGNTGELFF
TGTGCCAGCAGCTCCCGGCCGGGTAACACCGGGGAGCTGTTTTTT
>TRBJ1-1|NA|TRBV19|NA
CASSISPGSTEAFF
TGTGCCAGTAGTATAAGCCCGGGATCCACTGAAGCTTTCTTT
>TRBJ2-7|NA|TRBV7-8|NA
CASSSAGMPAGEQYF
TGTGCCAGCAGCTCAGCCGGGATGCCAGCAGGCGAGCAGTACTTC
>TRBJ1-6|NA|TRBV9|NA
CASSVADYNSPLHF
TGTGCCAGCAGCGTAGCAGACTATAATTCACCCCTCCACTTT
>TRBJ2-1|NA|TRBV4-2|TRBD2
CASSPRTSGGDEQFF
TGTGCCAGCAGCCCCCGCACTAGCGGGGGTGATGAGCAGTTCTTC
>TRBJ2-1|once|TRBV5-1|NA
CASSQGIKQFF
TGCGCCAGCAGCCAGGGTATTAAGCAGTTCTTC
>TRBJ1-4|NA|TRBV3-1/TRBV3-2|NA
CASSQVVSQKRGEKLFF
TGTGCCAGCAGCCAAGTGGTTTCCCAGAAGCGCGGTGAAAAACTGTTTTTT
>TRBJ1-2|NA|TRBV7-2|TRBD1
CASSLAPGQGALYGYTF
TGTGCCAGCAGCTTAGCGCCGGGACAGGGGGCGCTATATGGCTACACCTTC
>TRBJ1-6|once|TRBV6-5|NA
CASSLPGVGSPLHF
TGTGCCAGCAGCTTACCAGGGGTAGGCTCACCCCTCCACTTT
>TRBJ1-6|NA|TRBV11-2|NA
CASRGQGEDSPLHF
TGTGCCAGCAGGGGGCAGGGCGAAGATTCACCCCTCCACTTT
>TRBJ1-1|NA|TRBV18|NA
CASSPAREGTEAFF
TGTGCCAGCTCACCGGCCAGGGAGGGGACTGAAGCTTTCTTT
>TRBJ1-1|few|TRBV6-5|TRBD1
CASSTGQGKAFF
TGTGCCAGCAGCACGGGACAGGGGAAAGCTTTCTTT
>TRBJ1-1|NA|TRBV6-2/TRBV6-3|TRBD1
CASSLSRDRGLDRAFF
TGTGCCAGCAGTTTGAGCCGGGACAGGGGACTAGATCGAGCTTTCTTT
>TRBJ1-4|NA|TRBV18|TRBD1
CASSPFRGPDEKLFF
TGTGCCAGCTCACCTTTCAGGGGGCCGGATGAAAAACTGTTTTTT
>TRBJ2-7|NA|TRBV18|TRBD1
CASSPKDRGREYF
TGTGCCAGCTCACCCAAGGACAGGGGGCGTGAGTACTTC
>TRBJ1-1|NA|TRBV15|NA
CATSRDRGFLNTEAFF
TGTGCCACCAGCAGAGATCGGGGGTTTCTGAACACTGAAGCTTTCTTT
>TRBJ2-1|NA|TRBV9|NA
CASSVGGGGLYNEQFF
TGTGCCAGCAGCGTAGGGGGCGGGGGCCTGTACAATGAGCAGTTCTTC
>TRBJ2-7|NA|TRBV18|NA
CASSLGLEREQYF
TGTGCCAGCTCACTAGGACTGGAACGTGAGCAGTACTTC
>TRBJ2-7|NA|TRBV18|TRBD2
CASSRTSGDSYEQYF
TGTGCCAGCTCACGCACTAGCGGGGACTCCTACGAGCAGTACTTC
>TRBJ2-5|NA|TRBV7-9|TRBD2
CASSPSAGQETQYF
TGTGCCAGCAGCCCCTCAGCGGGGCAAGAGACCCAGTACTTC
>TRBJ1-1|NA|TRBV5-1|NA
CASSPDSRNTEAFF
TGCGCCAGCAGTCCGGACAGCCGGAACACTGAAGCTTTCTTT
>TRBJ2-7|NA|TRBV7-2|NA
CASSLGGQGPYEQYF
TGTGCCAGCAGCTTAGGGGGCCAGGGTCCCTACGAGCAGTACTTC
>TRBJ2-1|NA|TRBV5-4|TRBD2
CASSLDSGGFNEQFF
TGTGCCAGCAGCTTGGATAGCGGGGGGTTCAATGAGCAGTTCTTC
>TRBJ2-7|NA|TRBV7-2|TRBD1
CARRQGAGEQYF
TGTGCCAGGAGACAGGGGGCGGGTGAGCAGTACTTC
>TRBJ1-1|NA|TRBV27|NA
CASSLDRQKNTEAFF
TGTGCCAGCAGTTTAGATCGCCAGAAGAACACTGAAGCTTTCTTT
>TRBJ1-2|few|TRBV19|NA
CASSWGGNGYTF
TGTGCCAGTAGTTGGGGAGGGAATGGCTACACCTTC
>TRBJ1-2|NA|TRBV6-6|TRBD1
CASSSTGDYGYTF
TGTGCCAGCAGTAGCACAGGGGACTATGGCTACACCTTC
>TRBJ1-2|few|TRBV6-4|NA
CASSVYWGDYGYTF
TGTGCCAGCAGTGTATATTGGGGGGATTATGGCTACACCTTC